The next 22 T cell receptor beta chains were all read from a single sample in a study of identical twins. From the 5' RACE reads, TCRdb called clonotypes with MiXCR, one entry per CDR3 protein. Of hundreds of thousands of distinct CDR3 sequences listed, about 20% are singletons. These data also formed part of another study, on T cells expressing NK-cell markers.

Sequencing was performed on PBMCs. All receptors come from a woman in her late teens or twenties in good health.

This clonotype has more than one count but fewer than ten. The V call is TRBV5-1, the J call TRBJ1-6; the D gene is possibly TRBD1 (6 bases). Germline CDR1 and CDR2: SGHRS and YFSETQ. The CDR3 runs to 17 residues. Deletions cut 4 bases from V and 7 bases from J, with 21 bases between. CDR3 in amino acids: CASSPSRGLKSNSPLHF. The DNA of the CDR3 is TGCGCCAGCAGCCCTTCCAGGGGCCTCAAATCGAATTCACCCCTCCACTTT.

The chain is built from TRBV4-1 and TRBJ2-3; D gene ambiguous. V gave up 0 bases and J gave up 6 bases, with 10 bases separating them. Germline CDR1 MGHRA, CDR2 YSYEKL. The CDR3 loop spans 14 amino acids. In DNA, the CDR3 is TGCGCCAGCAGCCAAGATTTAGGTTCGGATACGCAGTATTTT. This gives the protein CASSQDLGSDTQYF.

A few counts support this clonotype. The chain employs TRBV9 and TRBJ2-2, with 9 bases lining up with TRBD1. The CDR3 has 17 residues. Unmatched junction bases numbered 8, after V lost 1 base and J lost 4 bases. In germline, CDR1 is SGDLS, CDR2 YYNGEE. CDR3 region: CASSVRGQGGGTGELFF. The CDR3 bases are TGTGCCAGCAGCGTACGGGGACAGGGAGGTGGCACCGGGGAGCTGTTTTTT.

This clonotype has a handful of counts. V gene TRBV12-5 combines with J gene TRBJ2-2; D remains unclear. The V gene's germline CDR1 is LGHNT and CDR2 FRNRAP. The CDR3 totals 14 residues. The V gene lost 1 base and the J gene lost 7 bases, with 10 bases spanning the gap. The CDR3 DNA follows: TGTGCTAGTGGTTTGGAGCAGGTGATCGGGGAGCTGTTTTTT. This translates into CASGLEQVIGELFF.

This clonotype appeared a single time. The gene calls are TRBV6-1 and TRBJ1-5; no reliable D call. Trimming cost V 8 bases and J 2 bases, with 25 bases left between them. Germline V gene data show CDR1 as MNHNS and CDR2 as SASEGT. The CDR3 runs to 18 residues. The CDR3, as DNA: TGTGCCAGCGCTACCCCAGAGAAACACAGTTTTGGCAATCAGCCCCAGCATTTT. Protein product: CASATPEKHSFGNQPQHF.

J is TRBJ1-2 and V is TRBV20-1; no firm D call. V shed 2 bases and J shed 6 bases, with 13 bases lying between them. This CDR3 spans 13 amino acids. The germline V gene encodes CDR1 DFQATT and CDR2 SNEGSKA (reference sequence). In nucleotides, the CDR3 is TGCAGTGCTAGATTTGCGGCAGGCAATGGCTACACCTTC. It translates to CSARFAAGNGYTF.

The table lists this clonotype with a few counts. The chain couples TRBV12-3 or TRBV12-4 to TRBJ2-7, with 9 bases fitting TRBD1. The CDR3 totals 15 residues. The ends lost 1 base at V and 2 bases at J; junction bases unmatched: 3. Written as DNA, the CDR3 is TGTGCCAGCAGTTTAGAGGGACAGGGACCCTACGAGCAGTACTTC. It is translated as CASSLEGQGPYEQYF.

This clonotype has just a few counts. CDR3 amino acids: CASSFGRGVLEQYF. CDR3 sequence (DNA): TGTGCCAGCAGTTTCGGTCGGGGGGTTCTCGAGCAGTACTTC. The chain has TRBV12-3 or TRBV12-4 and TRBJ2-7, with 7 bases lining up with TRBD2. This CDR3 has 14 amino acids. Trimming at V came to 3 bases and at J to 6 bases, leaving 8 bases not matched to a gene.

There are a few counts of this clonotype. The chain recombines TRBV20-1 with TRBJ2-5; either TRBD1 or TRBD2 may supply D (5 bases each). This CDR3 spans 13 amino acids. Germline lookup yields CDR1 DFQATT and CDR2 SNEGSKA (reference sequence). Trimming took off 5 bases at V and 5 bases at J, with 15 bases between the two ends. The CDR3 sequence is CSAATGPGETQYF. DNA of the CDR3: TGCAGTGCTGCAACGGGGCCGGGGGAGACCCAGTACTTC.

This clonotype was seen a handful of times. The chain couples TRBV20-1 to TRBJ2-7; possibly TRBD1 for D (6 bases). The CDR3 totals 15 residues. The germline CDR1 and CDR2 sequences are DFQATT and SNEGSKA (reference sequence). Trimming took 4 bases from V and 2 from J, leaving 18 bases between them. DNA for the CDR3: TGCAGTGCTAATAAGGTTGGGACATTCGCCTACGAGCAGTACTTC. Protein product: CSANKVGTFAYEQYF.

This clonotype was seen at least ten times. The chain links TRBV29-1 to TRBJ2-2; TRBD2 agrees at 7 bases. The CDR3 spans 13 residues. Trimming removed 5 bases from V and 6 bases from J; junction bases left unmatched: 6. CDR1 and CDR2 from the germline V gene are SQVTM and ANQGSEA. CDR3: CSVPLAEAGELFF. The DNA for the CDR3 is TGCAGCGTTCCCCTAGCGGAAGCCGGGGAGCTGTTTTTT.

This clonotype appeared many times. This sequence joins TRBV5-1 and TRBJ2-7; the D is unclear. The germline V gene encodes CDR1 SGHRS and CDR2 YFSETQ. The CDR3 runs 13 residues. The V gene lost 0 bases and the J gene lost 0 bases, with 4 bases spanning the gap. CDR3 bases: TGCGCCAGCAGCTTGGACTTCTCCTACGAGCAGTACTTC. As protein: CASSLDFSYEQYF.

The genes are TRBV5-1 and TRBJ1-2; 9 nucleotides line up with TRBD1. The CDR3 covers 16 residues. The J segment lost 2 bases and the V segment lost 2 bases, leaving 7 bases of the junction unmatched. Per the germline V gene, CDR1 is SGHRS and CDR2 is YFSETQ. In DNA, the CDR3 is TGCGCCAGCAGCTTCACCGGGACAGGGAGCAACTATGGCTACACCTTC. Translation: CASSFTGTGSNYGYTF.

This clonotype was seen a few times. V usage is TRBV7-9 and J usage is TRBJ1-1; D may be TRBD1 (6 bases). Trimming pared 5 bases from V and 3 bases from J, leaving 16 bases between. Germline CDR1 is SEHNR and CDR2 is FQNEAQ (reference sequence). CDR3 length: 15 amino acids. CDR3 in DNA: TGTGCCAGCAGCCCCCGCTGGGGGGCGGACACTGAAGCTTTCTTT. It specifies CASSPRWGADTEAFF.

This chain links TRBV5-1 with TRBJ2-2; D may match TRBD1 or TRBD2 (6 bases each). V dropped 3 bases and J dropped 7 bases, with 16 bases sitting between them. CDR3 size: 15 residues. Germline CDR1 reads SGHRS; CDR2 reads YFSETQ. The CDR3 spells CASSYLGGPGGELFF. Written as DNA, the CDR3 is TGCGCCAGCAGCTACCTAGGGGGGCCTGGCGGGGAGCTGTTTTTT.

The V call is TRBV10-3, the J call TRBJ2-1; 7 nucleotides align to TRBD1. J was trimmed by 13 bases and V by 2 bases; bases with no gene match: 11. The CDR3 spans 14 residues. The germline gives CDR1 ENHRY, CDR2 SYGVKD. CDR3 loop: CAISEEGTVRVQFF. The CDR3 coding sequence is TGTGCCATCAGTGAGGAGGGGACAGTAAGGGTTCAGTTCTTC.

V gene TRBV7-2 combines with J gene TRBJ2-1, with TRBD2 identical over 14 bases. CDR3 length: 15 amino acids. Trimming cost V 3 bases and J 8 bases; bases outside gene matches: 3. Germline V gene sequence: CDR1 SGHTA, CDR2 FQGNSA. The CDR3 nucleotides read TGTGCCAGCAGCTTTAGGACTAGCGGGGGGTATGAGCAGTTCTTC. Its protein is CASSFRTSGGYEQFF.

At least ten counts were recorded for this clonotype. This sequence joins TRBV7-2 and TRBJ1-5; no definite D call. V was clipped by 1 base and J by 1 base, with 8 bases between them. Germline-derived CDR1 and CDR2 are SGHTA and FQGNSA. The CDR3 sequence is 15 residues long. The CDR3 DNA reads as TGTGCCAGCAGCTTAGTTCCGGGAAGCAATCAGCCCCAGCATTTT. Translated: CASSLVPGSNQPQHF. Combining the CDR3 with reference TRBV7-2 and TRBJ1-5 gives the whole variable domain GAGVSQSPSNKVTEKGKDVELRCDPISGHTALYWYRQSLGQGLEFLIYFQGNSAPDKSGLPSDRFSAERTGGSVSTLTIQRTQQEDSAVYLCASSLVPGSNQPQHFGDGTRLSIL.

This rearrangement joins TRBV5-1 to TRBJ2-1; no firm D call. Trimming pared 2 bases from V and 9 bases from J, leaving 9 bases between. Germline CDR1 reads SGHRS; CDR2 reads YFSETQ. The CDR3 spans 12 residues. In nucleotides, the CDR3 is TGCGCCAGCAGCTTAGAAAACAGTGAGCAGTTCTTC. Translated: CASSLENSEQFF. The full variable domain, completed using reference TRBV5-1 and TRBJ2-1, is KAGVTQTPRYLIKTRGQQVTLSCSPISGHRSVSWYQQTPGQGLQFLFEYFSETQRNKGNFPGRFSGRQFSNSRSEMNVSTLELGDSALYLCASSLENSEQFFGPGTRLTVL.

The CDR3 DNA is TGTGCCAGCAGCCAAAAAGGGAGAGGACGACTAAATACGCAGTATTTT. Encoded protein: CASSQKGRGRLNTQYF. The V and J genes are TRBV14 and TRBJ2-3; D is possibly TRBD2 (5 bases). The V gene lost 2 bases and the J gene lost 7 bases, with 19 bases spanning the gap. The CDR3 covers 16 residues. Germline V gene data show CDR1 as SGHDN and CDR2 as FVKESK.

The CDR3 region is CAISGTSGRFENEQYF. CDR3 bases: TGTGCCATCAGTGGGACTAGCGGGAGGTTTGAGAACGAGCAGTACTTC. The chain couples TRBV10-3 to TRBJ2-7, with TRBD2 identical over 14 bases. The CDR3 totals 16 residues. Germline lookup yields CDR1 ENHRY and CDR2 SYGVKD. The ends lost 4 bases at V and 5 bases at J; junction bases unmatched: 7.

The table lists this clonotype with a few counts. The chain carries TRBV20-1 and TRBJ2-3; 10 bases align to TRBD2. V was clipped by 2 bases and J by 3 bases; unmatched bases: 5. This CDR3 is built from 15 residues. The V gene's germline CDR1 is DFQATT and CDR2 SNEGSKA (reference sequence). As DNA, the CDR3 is TGCAGTGCTAGACTAGCGGGAGAAGGGACAGATACGCAGTATTTT. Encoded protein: CSARLAGEGTDTQYF.